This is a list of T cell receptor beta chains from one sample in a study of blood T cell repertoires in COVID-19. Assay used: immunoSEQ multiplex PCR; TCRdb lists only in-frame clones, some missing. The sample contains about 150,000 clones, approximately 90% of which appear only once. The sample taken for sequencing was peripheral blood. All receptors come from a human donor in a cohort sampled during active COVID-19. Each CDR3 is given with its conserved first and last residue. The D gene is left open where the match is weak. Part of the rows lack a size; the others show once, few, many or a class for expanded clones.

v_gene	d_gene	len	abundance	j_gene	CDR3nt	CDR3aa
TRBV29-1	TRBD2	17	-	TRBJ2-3	TGCAGCGTTTCCCCGCCCCAGGGACTAGCGGGCACAGATACGCAGTATTTT	CSVSPPQGLAGTDTQYF
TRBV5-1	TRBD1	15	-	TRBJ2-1	TGCGCCAGCAGCTTCAGGACAGGGGACTACAATGAGCAGTTCTTC	CASSFRTGDYNEQFF
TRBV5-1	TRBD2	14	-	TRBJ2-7	TGCGCCAGCAGCTTGGCGGGGGGGACCTACGAGCAGTACTTC	CASSLAGGTYEQYF
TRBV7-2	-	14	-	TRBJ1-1	TGTGCCAGCAGCTCGACAGGCCGGAACACTGAAGCTTTCTTT	CASSSTGRNTEAFF
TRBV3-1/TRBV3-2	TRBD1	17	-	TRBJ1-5	TGTGCCAGCAGCCCCTTCTTTGACAGGGGCGGTAGTCAGCCCCAGCATTTT	CASSPFFDRGGSQPQHF
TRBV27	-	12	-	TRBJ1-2	TGTGCCACCCGGAGCAGGGAAAGGCGCTACACCTTC	CATRSRERRYTF
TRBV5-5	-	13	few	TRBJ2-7	TGTGCCAGCAGCTTGGTCAGGGGCTACGAGCAGTACTTC	CASSLVRGYEQYF
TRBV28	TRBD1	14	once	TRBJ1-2	TGTGCAAGTTCTGGGGACAGGGCCCGACATGGCTACACCTTC	CASSGDRARHGYTF
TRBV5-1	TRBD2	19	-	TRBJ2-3	TGCGCCAGCAGCTTGGCCGGGACTAGCGGGAGTAGGGGCACAGATACGCAGTATTTT	CASSLAGTSGSRGTDTQYF
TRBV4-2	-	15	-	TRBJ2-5	TGTGCCAGCAGCCAAAACCCTGACCGGGGGGAGACCCAGTACTTC	CASSQNPDRGETQYF
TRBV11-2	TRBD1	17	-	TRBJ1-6	TGTGCCAGCAGCTTGGGGCCGGAACAGGGGTTTAATTCACCCCTCCACTTT	CASSLGPEQGFNSPLHF
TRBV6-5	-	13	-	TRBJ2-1	TGTGCCAGCACAAGGGGCGCCTACAATGAGCAGTTCTTC	CASTRGAYNEQFF
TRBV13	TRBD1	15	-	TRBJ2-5	TGTGCCAGCAGCGGACGGACAGGGGGCGGAGAGACCCAGTACTTC	CASSGRTGGGETQYF
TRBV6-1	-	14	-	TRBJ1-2	TGTGCCAGCAGTGAAGGTCTGCGACAGGATGGCTACACCTTC	CASSEGLRQDGYTF
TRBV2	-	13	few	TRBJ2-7	TGTGCCAGCAGTAGACAGAAAGCCTACGAGCAGTACTTC	CASSRQKAYEQYF
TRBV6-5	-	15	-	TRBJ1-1	TGTGCCAGCAGTTTTTCCGTGGGGCAGAACACTGAAGCTTTCTTT	CASSFSVGQNTEAFF
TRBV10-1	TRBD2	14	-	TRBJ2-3	TGCGCCAGCAGTGGTGGACTAGATCCAGATACGCAGTATTTT	CASSGGLDPDTQYF
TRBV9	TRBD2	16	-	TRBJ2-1	TGTGCCAGCAGCGTAGATGGAGCGGGGGGCGACAATGAGCAGTTCTTC	CASSVDGAGGDNEQFF
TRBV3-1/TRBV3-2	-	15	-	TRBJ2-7	TGTGCCAGCAGCCAAGACCGGGCCGGGACCTACGAGCAGTACTTC	CASSQDRAGTYEQYF
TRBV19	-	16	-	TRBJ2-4	TGTGCCAGTAGTGGGTGGACAGCCGGGACCAAAAACATTCAGTACTTC	CASSGWTAGTKNIQYF
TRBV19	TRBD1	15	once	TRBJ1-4	TGTGCCAGTAGAGTTGGACAGGCAACTAATGAAAAACTGTTTTTT	CASRVGQATNEKLFF
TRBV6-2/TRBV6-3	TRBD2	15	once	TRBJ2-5	TGTGCCAGCAGTTACGTGCGGGGGGCTAGAGAGACCCAGTACTTC	CASSYVRGARETQYF
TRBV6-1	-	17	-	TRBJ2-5	TGTGCCAGCAGTGAAGTGGAACCCGGGACATGGGGAGAGACCCAGTACTTC	CASSEVEPGTWGETQYF
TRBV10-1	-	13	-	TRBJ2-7	TGCGCCAGCAGTGAGAAGCCTAACTACGAGCAGTACTTC	CASSEKPNYEQYF
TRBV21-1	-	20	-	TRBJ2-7	TGTGCCAGCAGCCCCTCAGGGGGCGGCGGTTGGACTAGCGGAGCTTACGAGCAGTACTTC	CASSPSGGGGWTSGAYEQYF
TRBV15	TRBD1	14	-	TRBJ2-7	TGTGCCACCAGCAGTGGACAGGGGTCCTACGAGCAGTACTTC	CATSSGQGSYEQYF
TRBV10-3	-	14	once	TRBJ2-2	TGTGCCACGAATTCCGGGACAAACACCGGGGAGCTGTTTTTT	CATNSGTNTGELFF
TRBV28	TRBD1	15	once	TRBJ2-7	TGTGCCAGCAGTAACCCGGGACAGGGTAGGAACGAGCAGTACTTC	CASSNPGQGRNEQYF
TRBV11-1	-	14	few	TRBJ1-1	TGTGCCAGCAGTCTTTCCGGTATGAACACTGAAGCTTTCTTT	CASSLSGMNTEAFF
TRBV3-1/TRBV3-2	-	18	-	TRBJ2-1	TGTGCCAGCAGCCATCCGAGGGGTGTGGGCCAAGGGGGAAATGAGCAGTTCTTC	CASSHPRGVGQGGNEQFF
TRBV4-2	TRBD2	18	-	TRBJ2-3	TGTGCCAGCAGCCAAGCGCCGGGGGGACTAGGGGGCACAGATACGCAGTATTTT	CASSQAPGGLGGTDTQYF
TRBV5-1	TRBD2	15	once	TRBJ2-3	TGCGCCAGCAGCTTTAGCGGGGTGAGCACAGATACGCAGTATTTT	CASSFSGVSTDTQYF
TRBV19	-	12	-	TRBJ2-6	TGTGCCAGTAGTATAAGTTTTGGCCTCCTGACTTTC	CASSISFGLLTF
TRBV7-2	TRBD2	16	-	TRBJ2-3	TGTGCCAGCAGCTTCCCGCTAGCGGGGGGCACAGATACGCAGTATTTT	CASSFPLAGGTDTQYF
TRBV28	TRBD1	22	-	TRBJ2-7	TGTGCCAGCAGCCCCGCCCCGACAACACCGGACAGGGGGCGCAGACCCGCCTACGAGCAGTACTTC	CASSPAPTTPDRGRRPAYEQYF
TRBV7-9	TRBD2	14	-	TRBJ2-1	TGTGCCAGCAGCCCTTTATGGCGGGAGAGTGAGCAGTTCTTC	CASSPLWRESEQFF
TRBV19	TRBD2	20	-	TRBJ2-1	TGTGCCAGTAGTATGGGGGGATTAAGGGGACTAGCGGGAGGGTATAATGAGCAGTTCTTC	CASSMGGLRGLAGGYNEQFF
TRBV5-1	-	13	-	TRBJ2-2	TGCGCCAGCAGCTTGGCTGAGACCGGGGAGCTGTTTTTT	CASSLAETGELFF
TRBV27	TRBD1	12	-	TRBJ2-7	TGTGCCAGCACGGACAGGGGTGGCGAGCAGTACTTC	CASTDRGGEQYF
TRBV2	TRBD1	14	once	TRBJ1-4	TGTGCCAGCGCCCGGGACAGGGACTATGAAAAACTGTTTTTT	CASARDRDYEKLFF
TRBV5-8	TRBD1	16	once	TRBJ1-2	TGTGCCAGCAGCCCAACAACAGGGGCCTCCCTCTATGGCTACACCTTC	CASSPTTGASLYGYTF
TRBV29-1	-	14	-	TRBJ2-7	TGCAGCGTTGTATTGGCGGGTCCTACCTACGAGCAGTACTTC	CSVVLAGPTYEQYF
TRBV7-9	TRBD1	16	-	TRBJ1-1	TGTGCCAGCAGCTTAGTCCCGGACAGGAAAAAATCTGAAGCTTTCTTT	CASSLVPDRKKSEAFF
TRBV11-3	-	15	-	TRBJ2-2	TGTGCCAGCAGCTACCTAACAGGGAACACCGGGGAGCTGTTTTTT	CASSYLTGNTGELFF
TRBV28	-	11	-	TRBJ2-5	TGTGCCAGCAGTTCGGAAGAGACCCAGTACTTC	CASSSEETQYF
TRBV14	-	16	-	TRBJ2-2	TGTGCCAGCAGCCAAGTTGGCAGGGGAAACACCGGGGAGCTGTTTTTT	CASSQVGRGNTGELFF
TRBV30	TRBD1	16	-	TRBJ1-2	TGTGCCTGGAAGACGGACAGGGGATTTGGGTACTATGGCTACACCTTC	CAWKTDRGFGYYGYTF
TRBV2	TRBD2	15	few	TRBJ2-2	TGTGCCAGCCGCTGGACTAGCGGGAACACCGGGGAGCTGTTTTTT	CASRWTSGNTGELFF
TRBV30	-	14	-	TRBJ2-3	TGTGCCTGGGGGGGCCTGCCGAACACAGATACGCAGTATTTT	CAWGGLPNTDTQYF
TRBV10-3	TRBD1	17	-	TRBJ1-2	TGTGCCATCAGCAACACAGGGGGCGGATCCCTCGTCTATGGCTACACCTTC	CAISNTGGGSLVYGYTF